These 22 T cell receptor beta chains were sequenced from one sample in a study of cytomegalovirus exposure and HLA in healthy donors. The PCR was carried out with 60 Vbeta primers and 13 Jbeta primers. The data were produced by immunoSEQ multiplex PCR, yet TCRdb's version contains in-frame clones alone and is incomplete. The sample has tens of thousands of clones; around 65% are singletons. The sequenced sample consisted of PBMCs. Every receptor here comes from a man between 60 and 70 years old in good health and CMV-seropositive.

The J gene is TRBJ2-5, the V gene TRBV9, with D perhaps matching TRBD1 (5 bases). Trimming cost V 3 bases and J 2 bases, with 11 bases left between them. In germline, CDR1 is SGDLS, CDR2 YYNGEE. This CDR3 region has 14 residues. The CDR3 reads CASSAQVNQETQYF. The DNA for the CDR3 is TGTGCCAGCAGCGCACAGGTGAATCAAGAGACCCAGTACTTC.

The chain uses TRBV10-1 and TRBJ2-3; TRBD2 matches at 10 bases. From germline, CDR1 is WNHNN and CDR2 SYGVQD (reference sequence). Germline trimming cut 3 bases from V and 5 bases from J; bases unmatched to any gene: 14. This CDR3 has 18 residues. CDR3 DNA sequence: TGCGCCAGCAGTGATGCCACCCTTATGGCTAGCGGGAGAGATACGCAGTATTTT. This encodes CASSDATLMASGRDTQYF.

The rearrangement links TRBV4-1 to TRBJ2-1; TRBD2 matches at 8 bases. V lost 1 base and J lost 6; bases outside the gene matches: 8. Germline V gene data show CDR1 as MGHRA and CDR2 as YSYEKL. This CDR3 has 16 amino acids. The CDR3 loop is CASSQVRTGGRNEQFF. CDR3 sequence (DNA): TGCGCCAGCAGCCAAGTGAGAACGGGGGGGCGCAATGAGCAGTTCTTC.

J is TRBJ1-2 and V is TRBV28; no clear D gene. V was pared by 7 bases and J by 6 bases, with 18 bases between. Looked up from germline, CDR1 is MDHEN and CDR2 is SYDVKM. The CDR3 runs to 14 residues. CDR3 residues: CASTRPGLRDGYTF. The CDR3 DNA reads as TGTGCCAGCACCCGCCCCGGACTGAGGGATGGCTACACCTTC.

This clone has a single count. This chain links TRBV4-1 with TRBJ1-6, with 9 bases matching TRBD1. V lost 3 bases to trimming and J lost 0 bases; unmatched junction nucleotides: 18. Germline V gene lookup returns CDR1 MGHRA and CDR2 YSYEKL. The CDR3 has 22 amino acids. The CDR3 loop reads CASSHRPGTGLVPSSYNSPLHF. The DNA for the CDR3 is TGCGCCAGCAGCCACCGTCCCGGGACAGGGCTTGTACCTAGCTCCTATAATTCACCCCTCCACTTT.

This CDR3 is CASSDQTGNTIYF. CDR3 in DNA: TGTGCCAGCAGTGACCAGACAGGAAACACCATATATTTT. This chain joins TRBV25-1 and TRBJ1-3; D not certain. Germline assignment: CDR1 MGHDK and CDR2 SYGVNS. The CDR3 sequence is 13 residues long. V was clipped by 3 bases and J by 4 bases, with 7 bases between them.

CDR3 nucleotides: TGTGCCTGGAGTGCCAACTCCTACGAGCAGTACTTC. This gives the protein CAWSANSYEQYF. The chain has TRBV30 and TRBJ2-7; D is undetermined. CDR1 GTSNPN and CDR2 SVGIG come from the germline V gene (reference sequence). This CDR3 comprises 12 residues. Trimming stripped 1 base from V and 0 bases from J, with 4 bases between.

The CDR3 nucleotides read TGTGCCAGCAGTGAAGCGGGAGTTTTCGGGCTCTATGGCTACACCTTC. Amino acid sequence: CASSEAGVFGLYGYTF. This rearrangement joins TRBV2 to TRBJ1-2; no firm D call. The CDR3 runs to 16 residues. Trimming removed 0 bases at V and 4 bases at J, with 15 bases between. The germline gives CDR1 SNHLY, CDR2 FYNNEI.

The V gene is TRBV7-3, the J gene TRBJ2-1; no definite D call. Germline V lookup: CDR1 SGHTA, CDR2 FQGTGA. Trimming pared 4 bases from V and 6 bases from J, leaving 22 bases between. The CDR3 consists of 17 residues. CDR3 in DNA: TGTGCCAGCAGCTCTTCCGGTGGTCCCTCCCTAGTCAATGAGCAGTTCTTC. It translates to CASSSSGGPSLVNEQFF.

In its sample, this clone was seen a few times. This chain uses TRBV10-1 with TRBJ2-2; 8 positions match TRBD1. CDR3 length equals 15 residues. V shed 8 bases, J shed 1 base, and the junction held 6 bases outside the gene matches. Germline loops: CDR1 WNHNN, CDR2 SYGVQD (reference sequence). The CDR3 region is CASSDRGENTGELFF. The DNA for the CDR3 is TGCGCCAGCTCCGACAGGGGCGAGAACACCGGGGAGCTGTTTTTT.

The rearrangement joins TRBV29-1 to TRBJ2-1, with a possible D match to TRBD1 (6 bases). V lost 3 bases, J lost 15 bases, and 15 bases lay in between. This CDR3 contains 11 residues. The germline CDR1 and CDR2 sequences are SQVTM and ANQGSEA. DNA of the CDR3: TGCAGCGTTGAGGCCGGGACAAGTTGGTTCTTC. Amino acid sequence: CSVEAGTSWFF.

The genes are TRBV11-3 and TRBJ2-2, with 8 bases that match TRBD1. This CDR3 region has 14 residues. Trimming at V came to 5 bases and at J to 1 base, leaving 0 bases not matched to a gene. Germline CDR1 is SGHNT and CDR2 is YENEEA. CDR3 loop: CASSGTGNTGELFF. CDR3 sequence (DNA): TGTGCCAGCAGCGGGACAGGGAACACCGGGGAGCTGTTTTTT. Complete variable domain (other parts from reference TRBV11-3 and TRBJ2-2): EAGVVQSPRYKIIEKKQPVAFWCNPISGHNTLYWYLQNLGQGPELLIRYENEEAVDDSQLPKDRFSAERLKGVDSTLKIQPAELGDSAVYLCASSGTGNTGELFFGEGSRLTVL.

The chain is built from TRBV4-2 and TRBJ2-6, with D perhaps TRBD1 (6 bases). V was shortened by 0 bases and J by 0 bases, with 9 bases between the two germline ends. CDR1 and CDR2 (germline): LGHNA, YNFKEQ. This CDR3 is 17 amino acids long. CDR3: CASSQEGGLSGANVLTF. DNA of the CDR3: TGTGCCAGCAGCCAAGAAGGGGGTCTCTCTGGGGCCAACGTCCTGACTTTC.

The rearrangement links TRBV5-1 to TRBJ2-5; 7 nucleotides match TRBD2. V was pared by 0 bases and J by 4 bases, with 3 bases of the junction left unmatched. The germline gives CDR1 SGHRS, CDR2 YFSETQ. The CDR3 sequence is 14 residues long. CDR3 amino acids: CASSLGGGSETQYF. CDR3 coding DNA: TGCGCCAGCAGCTTGGGGGGGGGTTCAGAGACCCAGTACTTC.

The chain recombines TRBV6-4 with TRBJ2-1, with 9 positions matching TRBD2. The CDR3 runs to 15 residues. CDR1 and CDR2 from the germline V gene are MRHNA and SNTAGT. The junction had 5 bases not matched to a gene; V was cut back by 6 bases and J by 2 bases. CDR3 nucleotide sequence: TGTGCCAGCAGACCTAGCGGGACCACCTACAATGAGCAGTTCTTC. Translation: CASRPSGTTYNEQFF.

V usage is TRBV7-9 and J usage is TRBJ1-2, with unresolved D. The CDR3 has 13 amino acids. Germline assignment: CDR1 SEHNR and CDR2 FQNEAQ (reference sequence). V lost 5 bases to trimming and J lost 0 bases, with 7 bases between them. The CDR3 reads CASSINTNYGYTF. For the CDR3, the DNA is TGTGCCAGCAGCATAAATACTAACTATGGCTACACCTTC.

The chain is built from TRBV6-5 and TRBJ1-2; 7 nucleotides match TRBD1. Unmatched junction bases numbered 5, after V lost 4 bases and J lost 3 bases. The germline V gene encodes CDR1 MNHEY and CDR2 SVGAGI. The CDR3 spans 14 residues. The CDR3 protein is CASSSRGQHYGYTF. DNA for the CDR3: TGTGCCAGCAGTTCCAGGGGACAGCACTATGGCTACACCTTC.

The genes are TRBV5-1 and TRBJ2-7, with D maybe TRBD1 (6 bases). The CDR3 runs 13 residues. Germline-derived CDR1 and CDR2 are SGHRS and YFSETQ. V gave up 0 bases and J gave up 4 bases, with 8 bases separating them. CDR3 residues: CASSLATGYEQYF. The DNA of the CDR3 is TGCGCCAGCAGCTTGGCCACAGGGTACGAGCAGTACTTC.

The V call is TRBV30, the J call TRBJ2-2, with D unclear. Deletions cut 4 bases from V and 0 bases from J, with 12 bases between. CDR3 length: 15 residues. Germline-derived CDR1 and CDR2 are GTSNPN and SVGIG (reference sequence). CDR3 DNA sequence: TGTGCCTGGACGGATGTCAGCGCGAACACCGGGGAGCTGTTTTTT. It encodes CAWTDVSANTGELFF.

This chain joins TRBV10-3 and TRBJ2-1; TRBD2 agrees at 7 bases. Germline values: CDR1 ENHRY, CDR2 SYGVKD. The CDR3 is 14 amino acids. The V segment lost 10 bases and the J segment 0 bases; nucleotides outside the gene matches: 6. As DNA, the CDR3 is TGTGCCAGCACTAGCGCCACCTCCTACAATGAGCAGTTCTTC. Its protein is CASTSATSYNEQFF.

This chain uses TRBV6-5 with TRBJ2-1, with no clear D. Germline V gives CDR1 MNHEY, CDR2 SVGAGI. Trimming removed 4 bases at V and 0 bases at J, with 13 bases between. The CDR3 is 16 amino acids. The CDR3 protein is CASSLGGVSSYNEQFF. CDR3 bases: TGTGCCAGCAGTTTAGGCGGAGTAAGCTCCTACAATGAGCAGTTCTTC.

The chain combines TRBV27 with TRBJ2-7, with 10 bases matching TRBD2. The CDR3 consists of 15 residues. Germline CDR1 and CDR2: MNHEY and SMNVEV (reference sequence). The J segment lost 4 bases and the V segment lost 2 bases, leaving 5 bases of the junction unmatched. CDR3 region: CASSLRSSGSYEQYF. As DNA, the CDR3 is TGTGCCAGCAGTTTAAGGTCTAGCGGGAGTTACGAGCAGTACTTC.